This is a list of T cell receptor beta chains from one sample in a study of cytomegalovirus exposure and HLA in healthy donors. Assay used: immunoSEQ multiplex PCR; TCRdb lists only in-frame clones, some missing. The sample comprises about 55,000 clones, 75% to 85% of which are singletons, and approximately 1.3% rests with the top ten. What was sequenced was PBMCs. The receptors here all came from a female donor in good health and CMV-seronegative. The CDR3 runs from the conserved cysteine through the conserved F or W. The D gene is left open where the match is weak. Part of the rows lack a size; the others show once, few, many or a class for expanded clones.

>TRBD1|NA|TRBV30|TRBJ1-2
CAWTSGTAFYGYTF
TGTGCCTGGACTTCCGGGACAGCATTTTATGGCTACACCTTC
>TRBD1|NA|TRBV7-9|TRBJ1-1
CASSLNRGNTEAFF
TGTGCCAGCAGCCTCAACAGGGGGAACACTGAAGCTTTCTTT
>TRBD1|NA|TRBV11-2|TRBJ1-6
CASSPRTGGDSPLHF
TGTGCCAGCAGCCCTCGGACAGGGGGGGATTCACCCCTCCACTTT
>NA|NA|TRBV7-9|TRBJ1-3
CASSLSQATGNTIYF
TGTGCCAGCAGCTTAAGTCAGGCTACTGGAAACACCATATATTTT
>TRBD1|NA|TRBV5-1|TRBJ2-7
CASSTRPGTGVGEQYF
TGCGCCAGCAGCACCAGACCCGGGACAGGGGTCGGCGAGCAGTACTTC
>NA|few|TRBV25-1|TRBJ2-1
CASSGLEGGKSPYNEQFF
TGTGCCAGCAGTGGGCTGGAGGGGGGGAAATCGCCCTACAATGAGCAGTTCTTC
>TRBD1|few|TRBV6-6|TRBJ2-7
CASSYSRDSAYEQYF
TGTGCCAGCAGTTACAGCCGGGACAGCGCTTACGAGCAGTACTTC
>TRBD1|NA|TRBV9|TRBJ2-7
CASSPQAGKGARSEQYF
TGTGCCAGCAGCCCCCAAGCCGGGAAGGGGGCGAGAAGCGAGCAGTACTTC
>TRBD1|NA|TRBV5-1|TRBJ2-7
CASSSTRQGASAEYF
TGCGCCAGCAGCTCCACGAGACAGGGGGCCTCGGCGGAGTACTTC
>NA|few|TRBV2|TRBJ2-2
CASSPQRTGELFF
TGTGCCAGCAGTCCACAGAGAACCGGGGAGCTGTTTTTT
>TRBD2|NA|TRBV27|TRBJ2-7
CASSWTSGGYEQYF
TGTGCCAGCAGTTGGACTAGCGGGGGTTACGAGCAGTACTTC
>NA|NA|TRBV6-1|TRBJ2-1
CASRGGQSSYNEQFF
TGTGCCAGCAGAGGAGGACAGAGCTCCTACAATGAGCAGTTCTTC
>TRBD2|NA|TRBV27|TRBJ2-1
CASRTGTSGGNEQFF
TGTGCCAGCAGGACCGGGACTAGCGGGGGGAATGAGCAGTTCTTC
>TRBD2|NA|TRBV29-1|TRBJ2-3
CSVGSGGAGDTQYF
TGCAGCGTTGGTAGCGGGGGGGCAGGGGATACGCAGTATTTT
>NA|NA|TRBV6-4|TRBJ1-2
CASSAKQGTNYGYTF
TGTGCCAGCAGTGCTAAACAGGGCACTAACTATGGCTACACCTTC
>TRBD1|NA|TRBV5-1|TRBJ2-2
CASSPGDRENTGELFF
TGCGCCAGCAGCCCAGGGGACAGGGAGAACACCGGGGAGCTGTTTTTT
>TRBD1|once|TRBV7-9|TRBJ1-1
CASSFRTGGDGTEAFF
TGTGCCAGCAGCTTTCGTACAGGGGGCGACGGCACTGAAGCTTTCTTT
>TRBD1|NA|TRBV5-1|TRBJ1-1
CASSSPTTGGGSTEAFF
TGCGCCAGCAGCTCACCCACGACAGGGGGAGGTTCAACTGAAGCTTTCTTT
>TRBD2|NA|TRBV14|TRBJ2-1
CASSQGRTSGGSYYNEQFF
TGTGCCAGCAGCCAAGGGCGCACTAGCGGGGGTAGCTACTACAATGAGCAGTTCTTC
>NA|NA|TRBV5-6|TRBJ2-7
CASSNEEVSYEQYF
TGTGCCAGCTCCAACGAGGAAGTCTCCTACGAGCAGTACTTC
>NA|NA|TRBV5-1|TRBJ2-1
CASSHGTGVYNEQFF
TGCGCCAGCAGCCACGGGACTGGGGTCTACAATGAGCAGTTCTTC
>TRBD2|few|TRBV9|TRBJ2-2
CASSAILAGGVTGELFF
TGTGCCAGCAGCGCCATCTTAGCGGGGGGAGTTACCGGGGAGCTGTTTTTT
>TRBD1|few|TRBV19|TRBJ1-2
CATNSGGRGGYTF
TGTGCCACCAACTCAGGGGGCCGGGGAGGCTACACCTTC
>NA|NA|TRBV10-3|TRBJ1-1
CAISERGGRFTEAFF
TGTGCCATCAGTGAGAGGGGGGGCAGGTTCACTGAAGCTTTCTTT
>NA|NA|TRBV19|TRBJ1-6
CASSTTGTPYNSPLHF
TGTGCCAGTAGCACCACCGGGACACCCTATAATTCACCCCTCCACTTT
>NA|NA|TRBV18|TRBJ1-2
CASSSTSNENYGYTF
TGTGCCAGCTCGTCGACTTCTAACGAGAACTATGGCTACACCTTC
>NA|NA|TRBV5-1|TRBJ2-3
CASSLGRYGGTDTQYF
TGCGCCAGCAGCTTGGGTCGGTACGGGGGCACAGATACGCAGTATTTT
>TRBD1|NA|TRBV29-1|TRBJ1-1
CSVGTGRNTEAFF
TGCAGCGTTGGGACAGGGAGGAACACTGAAGCTTTCTTT
>NA|NA|TRBV19|TRBJ2-7
CASSMRGPYEQYF
TGTGCCAGTAGTATGAGAGGTCCTTACGAGCAGTACTTC
>TRBD1|NA|TRBV30|TRBJ2-7
CAWRTGGGSYEQYF
TGTGCCTGGCGGACAGGGGGCGGGTCCTACGAGCAGTACTTC
>TRBD1|NA|TRBV4-2|TRBJ2-7
CASSQATGAAYEQYF
TGTGCCAGCAGCCAAGCAACAGGGGCGGCCTACGAGCAGTACTTC
>TRBD1|NA|TRBV7-2|TRBJ2-7
CATSPGTALEQYF
TGTGCCACCTCCCCCGGGACAGCCTTGGAGCAGTACTTC
>NA|few|TRBV6-1|TRBJ1-5
CASSEEAPGYSNQPQHF
TGTGCCAGCAGTGAAGAGGCCCCGGGATATAGCAATCAGCCCCAGCATTTT
>NA|NA|TRBV7-2|TRBJ1-1
CASSLVFGAYTEAFF
TGTGCCAGCAGCTTAGTATTTGGGGCGTACACTGAAGCTTTCTTT
>TRBD1|NA|TRBV11-2|TRBJ2-1
CASSLGTGATGEQFF
TGTGCCAGCAGCTTAGGGACAGGGGCAACAGGGGAGCAGTTCTTC
>NA|NA|TRBV5-1|TRBJ1-2
CASSPENGLNYGYTF
TGCGCCAGCAGCCCGGAGAACGGTTTGAACTATGGCTACACCTTC
>NA|NA|TRBV19|TRBJ1-4
CASSIYREEKLFF
TGTGCCAGTAGTATATACAGGGAAGAAAAACTGTTTTTT
>NA|few|TRBV7-9|TRBJ1-2
CASSFYSSPPGGYTF
TGTGCCAGCAGCTTCTATTCTTCACCCCCGGGAGGCTACACCTTC
>NA|NA|TRBV2|TRBJ1-5
CASMIHGGYGQPQHF
TGTGCCAGCATGATTCACGGGGGTTACGGTCAGCCCCAGCATTTT
>NA|NA|TRBV4-2|TRBJ1-1
CASSQDLNSGLYGGTEAFF
TGTGCCAGCAGCCAAGATCTGAATTCCGGGCTTTACGGGGGCACTGAAGCTTTCTTT
>TRBD2|NA|TRBV29-1|TRBJ2-4
CSVERGGADIQYF
TGCAGCGTTGAACGCGGGGGGGCCGACATTCAGTACTTC
>TRBD2|NA|TRBV5-1|TRBJ2-3
CASSSRGSGGPFTDTQYF
TGCGCCAGCAGCTCACGGGGTAGCGGGGGCCCCTTTACAGATACGCAGTATTTT
>NA|NA|TRBV14|TRBJ1-3
CASSQDFGYGNTIYF
TGTGCCAGCAGCCAAGATTTCGGGTATGGAAACACCATATATTTT
>TRBD1|few|TRBV7-9|TRBJ1-1
CASSRAGTVAFF
TGTGCCAGCAGTCGAGCCGGGACAGTAGCTTTCTTT
>NA|few|TRBV7-6|TRBJ1-1
CASSSRMNTEAFF
TGTGCCAGCAGCTCGAGGATGAACACTGAAGCTTTCTTT
>NA|NA|TRBV19|TRBJ2-5
CASKGRTAQETQYF
TGTGCCAGTAAGGGTAGGACAGCCCAAGAGACCCAGTACTTC
>NA|NA|TRBV11-2|TRBJ2-7
CASSVGHPNEQYF
TGTGCCAGCAGCGTTGGACACCCTAACGAGCAGTACTTC
>NA|NA|TRBV6-1|TRBJ1-2
CASSDRRPGPLYGYTF
TGTGCCAGCAGTGACCGTCGGCCAGGGCCCCTCTATGGCTACACCTTC
>TRBD2|NA|TRBV5-6|TRBJ2-5
CASSSLGLAGGFEQETQYF
TGTGCCAGCAGCTCACTCGGACTAGCGGGGGGGTTTGAACAAGAGACCCAGTACTTC
>TRBD2|NA|TRBV27|TRBJ2-5
CASSRVAGISETQYF
TGTGCCAGCAGTCGGGTAGCGGGTATTTCGGAGACCCAGTACTTC
>NA|NA|TRBV4-3|TRBJ2-1
CASSQNSTGTSYNEQFF
TGCGCCAGCAGCCAAAACTCCACAGGGACCTCCTACAATGAGCAGTTCTTC
>NA|NA|TRBV25-1|TRBJ1-2
CASSDGVHGYTF
TGTGCCAGCAGTGACGGGGTACATGGCTACACCTTC
>NA|NA|TRBV2|TRBJ1-1
CATPGRGLNTEAFF
TGTGCCACCCCAGGTCGGGGGTTGAACACTGAAGCTTTCTTT
>TRBD1|NA|TRBV12-5|TRBJ1-2
CASGPDRDRQDYGYTF
TGTGCTAGTGGACCGGACAGGGATCGGCAAGACTATGGCTACACCTTC
>NA|NA|TRBV5-4|TRBJ2-3
CASSLVWGQGPVGTQYF
TGTGCCAGCAGCTTGGTATGGGGCCAGGGGCCCGTGGGTACGCAGTATTTT
>NA|few|TRBV19|TRBJ2-4
CASSAAGRWVVAKNIQYF
TGTGCCAGTAGTGCGGCAGGGCGGTGGGTTGTGGCCAAAAACATTCAGTACTTC
>TRBD2|once|TRBV7-3|TRBJ2-5
CASSPSGGWQETQYF
TGTGCCAGCAGCCCTAGCGGGGGGTGGCAAGAGACCCAGTACTTC
>TRBD1|NA|TRBV5-1|TRBJ1-2
CASSSEPGQGYYGYTF
TGCGCCAGCAGCTCCGAACCGGGACAGGGATACTATGGCTACACCTTC
>NA|NA|TRBV6-5|TRBJ2-3
CASTEGLGQYF
TGTGCCAGCACCGAGGGCCTGGGGCAGTATTTT
>TRBD1|NA|TRBV28|TRBJ1-1
CASSRTGGNTEAFF
TGTGCCAGCAGCCGGACAGGGGGAAACACTGAAGCTTTCTTT